These 2 T cell receptor beta chains originate from one sample sequenced in a study of monozygotic twins with inflammatory bowel disease. TCRdb reprocessed the 5' RACE reads; each CDR3 protein has one entry and no DNA is given. This sample lists some 400,000 distinct CDR3 sequences; its ten largest clones have roughly 2.3%. Material for sequencing was blood. Receptors were obtained from a human donor with ulcerative colitis or Crohn's disease, or a healthy co-twin of an affected twin (not recorded which).

The genes are TRBV10-3 and TRBJ1-2; TCRdb gives TRBD1 as the D gene, but with no DNA this cannot be confirmed. The germline V gene encodes CDR1 ENHRY and CDR2 SYGVKD. The CDR3 runs to 12 residues. CDR3 sequence reads: CAISAQGRGYTF.

The rearrangement joins TRBV7-2 to TRBJ2-1; without DNA, the TCRdb call of TRBD2 cannot be checked. There are 16 residues in the CDR3. Germline CDR1 is SGHTA and CDR2 is FQGNSA. The CDR3 here is CASSLEGSSSYNEQFF.